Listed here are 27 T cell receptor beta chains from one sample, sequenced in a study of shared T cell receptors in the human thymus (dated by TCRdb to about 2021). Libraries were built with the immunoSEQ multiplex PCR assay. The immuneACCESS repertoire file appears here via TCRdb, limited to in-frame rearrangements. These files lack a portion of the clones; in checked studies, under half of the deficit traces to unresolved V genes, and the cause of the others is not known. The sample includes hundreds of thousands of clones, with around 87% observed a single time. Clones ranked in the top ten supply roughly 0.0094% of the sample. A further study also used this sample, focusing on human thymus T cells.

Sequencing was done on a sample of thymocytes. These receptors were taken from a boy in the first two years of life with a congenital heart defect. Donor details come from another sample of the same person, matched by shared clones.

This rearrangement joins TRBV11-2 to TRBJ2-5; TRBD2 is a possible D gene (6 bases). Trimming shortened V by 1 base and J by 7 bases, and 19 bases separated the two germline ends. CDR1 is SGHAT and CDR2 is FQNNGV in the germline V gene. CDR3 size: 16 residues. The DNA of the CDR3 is TGTGCCAGCAGCTTAGGGGGCGGGATGAAGGGCTTGACCCAGTACTTC. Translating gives CASSLGGGMKGLTQYF.

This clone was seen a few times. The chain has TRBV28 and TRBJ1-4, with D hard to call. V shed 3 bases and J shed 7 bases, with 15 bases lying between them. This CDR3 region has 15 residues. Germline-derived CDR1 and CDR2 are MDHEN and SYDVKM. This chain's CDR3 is CASSFQRHPLEKLFF. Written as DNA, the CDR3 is TGTGCCAGCAGTTTCCAACGACACCCACTTGAAAAACTGTTTTTT.

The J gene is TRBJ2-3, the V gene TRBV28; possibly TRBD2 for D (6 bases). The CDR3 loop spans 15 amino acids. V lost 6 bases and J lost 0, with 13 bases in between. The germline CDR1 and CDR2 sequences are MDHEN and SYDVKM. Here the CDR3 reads CASRAWGVSTDTQYF. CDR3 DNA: TGTGCCAGCAGGGCCTGGGGGGTTAGCACAGATACGCAGTATTTT.

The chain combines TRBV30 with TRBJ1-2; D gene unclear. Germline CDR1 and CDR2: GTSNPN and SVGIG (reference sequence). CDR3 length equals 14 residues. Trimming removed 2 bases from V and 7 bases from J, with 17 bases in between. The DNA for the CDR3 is TGTGCCTGGAGTTGGACTCGGGGAGAATTTGGCTACACCTTC. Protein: CAWSWTRGEFGYTF.

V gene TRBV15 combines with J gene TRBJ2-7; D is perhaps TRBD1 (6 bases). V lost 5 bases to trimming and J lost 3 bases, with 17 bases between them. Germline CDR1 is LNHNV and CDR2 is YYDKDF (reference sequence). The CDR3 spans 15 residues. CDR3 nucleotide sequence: TGTGCCACCAGCGGGCCCCGGGACACTTTCTACGAGCAGTACTTC. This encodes CATSGPRDTFYEQYF.

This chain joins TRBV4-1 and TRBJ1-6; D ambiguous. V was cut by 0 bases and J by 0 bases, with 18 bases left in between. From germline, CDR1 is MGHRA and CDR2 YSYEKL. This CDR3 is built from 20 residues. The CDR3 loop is CASSQDWEYPLSSYNSPLHF. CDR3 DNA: TGCGCCAGCAGCCAAGATTGGGAGTACCCCTTGAGCTCCTATAATTCACCCCTCCACTTT.

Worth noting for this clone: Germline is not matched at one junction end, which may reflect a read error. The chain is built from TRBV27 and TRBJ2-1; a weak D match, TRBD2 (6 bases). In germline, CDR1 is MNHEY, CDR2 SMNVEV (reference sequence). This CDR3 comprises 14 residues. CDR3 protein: CASRYRDSHNEQFF. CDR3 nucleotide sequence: TGTGCCAGCAGGTACCGGGACTCCCACAATGAGCAGTTCTTC.

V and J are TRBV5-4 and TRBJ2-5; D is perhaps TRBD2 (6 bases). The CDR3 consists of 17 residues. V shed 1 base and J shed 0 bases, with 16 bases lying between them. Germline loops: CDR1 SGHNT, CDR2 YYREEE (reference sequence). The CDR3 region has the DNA TGTGCCAGCAGCTTGAGGCTAGCGAGAAAGTACCAAGAGACCCAGTACTTC. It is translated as CASSLRLARKYQETQYF.

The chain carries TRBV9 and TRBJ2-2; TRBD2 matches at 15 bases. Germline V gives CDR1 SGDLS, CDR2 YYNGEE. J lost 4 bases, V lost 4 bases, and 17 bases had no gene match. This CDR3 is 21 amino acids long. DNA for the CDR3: TGTGCCAGCAGCTCAATCAAACCGGGACTAGCGGGAGGATTGGGCACCGGGGAGCTGTTTTTT. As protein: CASSSIKPGLAGGLGTGELFF.

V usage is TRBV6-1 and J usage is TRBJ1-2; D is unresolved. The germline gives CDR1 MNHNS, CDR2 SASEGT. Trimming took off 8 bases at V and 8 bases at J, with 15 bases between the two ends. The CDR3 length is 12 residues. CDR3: CASRTLSIGYTF. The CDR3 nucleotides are TGTGCCAGCCGTACCCTTTCTATAGGCTACACCTTC.

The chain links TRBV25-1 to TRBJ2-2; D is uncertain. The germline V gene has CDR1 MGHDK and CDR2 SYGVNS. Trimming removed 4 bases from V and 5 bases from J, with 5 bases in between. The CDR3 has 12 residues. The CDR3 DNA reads TGTGCCAGCAGTGCTTCTACCGGGGAGCTGTTTTTT. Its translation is CASSASTGELFF.

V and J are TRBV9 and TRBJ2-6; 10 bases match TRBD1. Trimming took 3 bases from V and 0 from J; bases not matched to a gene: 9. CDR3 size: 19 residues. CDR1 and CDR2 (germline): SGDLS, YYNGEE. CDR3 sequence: CASSGAGTGVLSGANVLTF. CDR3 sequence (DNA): TGTGCCAGCAGCGGCGCCGGGACAGGGGTCCTCTCTGGGGCCAACGTCCTGACTTTC.

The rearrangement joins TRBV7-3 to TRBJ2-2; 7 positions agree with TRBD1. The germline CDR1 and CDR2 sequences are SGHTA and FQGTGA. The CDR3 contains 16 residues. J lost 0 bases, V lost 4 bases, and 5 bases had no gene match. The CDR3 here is CASSSPGTANTGELFF. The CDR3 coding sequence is TGTGCCAGCAGCTCGCCCGGGACAGCGAACACCGGGGAGCTGTTTTTT.

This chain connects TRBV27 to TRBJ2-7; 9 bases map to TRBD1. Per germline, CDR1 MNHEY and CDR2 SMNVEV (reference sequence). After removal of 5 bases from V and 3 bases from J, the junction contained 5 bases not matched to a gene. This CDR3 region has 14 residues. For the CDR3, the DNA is TGTGCCAGCAGTCCGACAGGGGGGATCTACGAGCAGTACTTC. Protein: CASSPTGGIYEQYF.

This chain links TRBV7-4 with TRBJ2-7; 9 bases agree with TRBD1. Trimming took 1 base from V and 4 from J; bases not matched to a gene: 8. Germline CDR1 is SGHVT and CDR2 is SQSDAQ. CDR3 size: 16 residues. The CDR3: CASSLEGQGNSYEQYF. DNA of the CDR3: TGTGCCAGCAGCTTAGAGGGACAGGGTAATTCTTACGAGCAGTACTTC.

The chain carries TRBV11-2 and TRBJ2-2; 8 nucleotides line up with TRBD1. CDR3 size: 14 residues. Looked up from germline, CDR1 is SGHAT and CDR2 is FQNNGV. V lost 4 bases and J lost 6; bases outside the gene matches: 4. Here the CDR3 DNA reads TGTGCCAGCAGCTCCAGGGGGCAGGCCGGGGAGCTGTTTTTT. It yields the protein CASSSRGQAGELFF.

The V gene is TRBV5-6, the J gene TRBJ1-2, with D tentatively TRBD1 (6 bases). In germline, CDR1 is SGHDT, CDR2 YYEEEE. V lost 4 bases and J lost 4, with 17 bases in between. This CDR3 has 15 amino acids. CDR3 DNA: TGTGCCAGCAGCCGGGGACACCCACTGGGCTATGGCTACACCTTC. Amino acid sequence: CASSRGHPLGYGYTF.

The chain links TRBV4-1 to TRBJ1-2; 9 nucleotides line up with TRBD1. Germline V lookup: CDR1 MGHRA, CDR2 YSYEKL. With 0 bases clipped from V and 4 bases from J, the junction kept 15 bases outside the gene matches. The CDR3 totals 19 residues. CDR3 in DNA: TGCGCCAGCAGCCAAGATGGTCAATGGGAGGGACAGGGAGCCTATGGCTACACCTTC. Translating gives CASSQDGQWEGQGAYGYTF.

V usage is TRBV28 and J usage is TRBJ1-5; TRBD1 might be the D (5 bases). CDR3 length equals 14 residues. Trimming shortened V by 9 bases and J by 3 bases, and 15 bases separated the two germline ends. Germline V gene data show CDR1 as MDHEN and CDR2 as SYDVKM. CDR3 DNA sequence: TGTGCCAGTAAAAAGAAGGGGTACAATCAGCCCCAGCATTTT. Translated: CASKKKGYNQPQHF.

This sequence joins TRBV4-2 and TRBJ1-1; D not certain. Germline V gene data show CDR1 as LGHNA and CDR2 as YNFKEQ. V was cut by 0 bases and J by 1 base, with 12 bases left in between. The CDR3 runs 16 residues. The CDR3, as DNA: TGTGCCAGCAGCCAAGAAAATACTCGCCCGAACACTGAAGCTTTCTTT. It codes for CASSQENTRPNTEAFF.

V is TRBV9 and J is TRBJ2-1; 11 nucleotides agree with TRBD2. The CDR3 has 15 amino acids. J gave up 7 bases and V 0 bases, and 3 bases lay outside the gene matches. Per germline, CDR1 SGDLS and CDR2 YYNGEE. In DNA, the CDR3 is TGTGCCAGCAGCGTAGCTAGCGGGAGGTTAAATGAGCAGTTCTTC. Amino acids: CASSVASGRLNEQFF.

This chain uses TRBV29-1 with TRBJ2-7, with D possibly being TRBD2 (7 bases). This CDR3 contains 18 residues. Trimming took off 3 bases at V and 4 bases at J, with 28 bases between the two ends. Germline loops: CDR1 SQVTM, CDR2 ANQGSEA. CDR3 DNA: TGCAGCGTTGATTTAGGCGGGAGAAAGGAAGGGGGGGTGTACGAGCAGTACTTC. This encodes CSVDLGGRKEGGVYEQYF.

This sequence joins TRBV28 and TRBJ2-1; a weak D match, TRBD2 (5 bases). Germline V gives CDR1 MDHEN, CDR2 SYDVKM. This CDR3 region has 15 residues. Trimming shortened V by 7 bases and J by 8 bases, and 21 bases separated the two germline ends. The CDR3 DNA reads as TGTGCCAGCACTCTTCGGGGTAGGTGGGAAGATGAGCAGTTCTTC. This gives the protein CASTLRGRWEDEQFF.

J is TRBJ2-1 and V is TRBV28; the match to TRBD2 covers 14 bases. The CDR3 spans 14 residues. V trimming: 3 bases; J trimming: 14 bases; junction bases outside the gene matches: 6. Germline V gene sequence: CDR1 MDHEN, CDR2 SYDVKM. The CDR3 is CASSLRLAGGPEFF. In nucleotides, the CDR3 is TGTGCCAGCAGTTTGAGACTAGCGGGAGGGCCGGAGTTCTTC.

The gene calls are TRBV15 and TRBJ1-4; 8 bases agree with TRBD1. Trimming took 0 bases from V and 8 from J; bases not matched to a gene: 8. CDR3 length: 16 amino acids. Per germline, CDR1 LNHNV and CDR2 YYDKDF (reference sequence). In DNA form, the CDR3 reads TGTGCCACCAGCAGAGATTATGACAGGGGACGAGAAAAACTGTTTTTT. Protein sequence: CATSRDYDRGREKLFF.

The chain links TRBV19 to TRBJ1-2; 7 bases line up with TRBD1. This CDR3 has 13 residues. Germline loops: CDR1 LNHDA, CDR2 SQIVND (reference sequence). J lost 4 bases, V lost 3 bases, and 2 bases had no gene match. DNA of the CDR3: TGTGCCAGTAGTATTGGGACAGCCTATGGCTACACCTTC. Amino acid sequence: CASSIGTAYGYTF.

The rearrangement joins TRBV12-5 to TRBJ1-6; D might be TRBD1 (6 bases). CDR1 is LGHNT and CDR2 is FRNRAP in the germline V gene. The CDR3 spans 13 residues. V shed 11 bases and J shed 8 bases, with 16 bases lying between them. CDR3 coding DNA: TGTGCTCCCCGATGGACAGTCCATTCACCCCTCCACTTT. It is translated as CAPRWTVHSPLHF.